This T cell receptor (beta chain) emerged from a study of blood T cell repertoires in COVID-19. Per the original data handling: By means of reference gene primer amplification, nucleated cell counts were estimated. Sequenced by immunoSEQ multiplex PCR; TCRdb stores in-frame clones only, minus some. V and J calls and clone size come straight from that table; D and trimming were deduced from the DNA. The repertoire holds about 210,000 clones, 70% to 90% seen once, with about 13% in the top ten. Trimming shortened V by 3 bases and J by 5 bases, and 10 bases separated the two germline ends. The CDR3 is made up of 13 amino acids.

The specimen was peripheral blood. V gene TRBV12-3 or TRBV12-4 combines with J gene TRBJ1-2, with D possibly matching TRBD1 (6 bases). The source is a human donor in a cohort sampled during active COVID-19. CDR3 in DNA: TGTGCCAGCAGTTTTACAGGGAGTTATGGCTACACCTTC. Translation gives CASSFTGSYGYTF.